Below are 27 T cell receptor beta chains sequenced from a single sample in a study of blood T cells in healthy people across ages (dated by TCRdb to between 2015 and 2017). Libraries came from 5' RACE. The data were produced on an Illumina HiSeq 2500. A second roughly 6 to 12 cycle PCR used a sample-barcoded 5' primer and a J-beta primer mix. The raw public data were reprocessed by TCRdb itself: fastp quality trimming at Q25, MiXCR clonotype calling, in-frame beta chains only. Each CDR3 protein gets just one entry, which takes the most common genes and DNA from the rows behind it. This sample gives some 1.4 million distinct CDR3 sequences in total; about 40% of them show up just once. The ten most abundant clones make up roughly 7.9% of the sample. The source material was blood. These receptors came from a woman aged 18-35 years in good health.

This sequence joins TRBV18 and TRBJ2-1; 12 bases are a match to TRBD2. The CDR3 sequence is 16 residues long. The V gene's germline CDR1 is KGHSH and CDR2 LQKENI. The junction had 13 bases not matched to a gene; V was cut back by 8 bases and J by 8 bases. Written as DNA, the CDR3 is TGTGCCAGCCGTCGGACTAGCGGGGACCCTTGGGATGAGCAGTTCTTC. Its translation: CASRRTSGDPWDEQFF.

This clonotype has a handful of counts. The chain recombines TRBV5-1 with TRBJ2-1; 12 bases fit TRBD2. CDR1 is SGHRS, CDR2 YFSETQ, per germline. V was clipped by 2 bases and J by 1 base; unmatched bases: 10. This CDR3 is 19 amino acids long. Written as DNA, the CDR3 is TGCGCCAGCAGCTTTAGGGGACTAGCGGGCGCCCTTTCCTACAATGAGCAGTTCTTC. Protein product: CASSFRGLAGALSYNEQFF.

Only a few counts were recorded for this clonotype. The chain uses TRBV5-6 and TRBJ2-7; TRBD2 aligns across 8 bases. Trimming at V came to 4 bases and at J to 1 base, leaving 10 bases not matched to a gene. This CDR3 contains 16 residues. Per the germline V gene, CDR1 is SGHDT and CDR2 is YYEEEE. CDR3 protein: CASSPDSGGVSYEQYF. The CDR3 DNA follows: TGTGCCAGCAGCCCCGACAGCGGGGGCGTTTCCTACGAGCAGTACTTC. Complete variable domain (other parts from reference TRBV5-6 and TRBJ2-7): DAGVTQSPTHLIKTRGQQVTLRCSPKSGHDTVSWYQQALGQGPQFIFQYYEEEERQRGNFPDRFSGHQFPNYSSELNVNALLLGDSALYLCASSPDSGGVSYEQYFGPGTRLTVT.

This chain uses TRBV20-1 with TRBJ1-1, with TRBD1 matching over 7 bases. The germline gives CDR1 DFQATT, CDR2 SNEGSKA (reference sequence). This CDR3 contains 14 residues. Trimming removed 0 bases from V and 3 bases from J; junction bases left unmatched: 4. The CDR3 DNA sequence: TGCAGTGCTAGAGACGACAGGGTTGACACTGAAGCTTTCTTT. Protein product: CSARDDRVDTEAFF.

This clonotype was seen a few times. V and J are TRBV20-1 and TRBJ2-1; 10 nucleotides line up with TRBD2. The CDR3 is made up of 17 amino acids. Trimming took 1 base from V and 1 from J; bases not matched to a gene: 7. Germline-derived CDR1 and CDR2 are DFQATT and SNEGSKA (reference sequence). For the CDR3, the DNA is TGCAGTGCTAGAGTTAAAGGACTAGCGGTATCCTACAATGAGCAGTTCTTC. It specifies CSARVKGLAVSYNEQFF.

This clonotype was seen more than once but under ten times. This chain joins TRBV6-5 and TRBJ2-3; D is perhaps TRBD1 or TRBD2 (6 bases each). The germline V gene has CDR1 MNHEY and CDR2 SVGAGI. The CDR3 covers 15 residues. V lost 2 bases and J 2 bases, leaving 11 bases between the germline ends. CDR3 nucleotide sequence: TGTGCCAGCAGTTACCTTAGGGGGGACACAGATACGCAGTATTTT. This codes for CASSYLRGDTDTQYF.

The V and J genes are TRBV6-6 and TRBJ1-1; TRBD1 matches at 8 bases. The germline CDR1 and CDR2 sequences are MNHNY and SVGAGI (reference sequence). V lost 4 bases, J lost 0 bases, and 10 bases stayed unmatched. The CDR3 is 17 amino acids. CDR3 DNA sequence: TGTGCCAGCAGTTTCCGGACAGGGCCAGGGGTGAACACTGAAGCTTTCTTT. This gives the protein CASSFRTGPGVNTEAFF.

The J gene is TRBJ2-4, the V gene TRBV6-2 or TRBV6-3, with a tentative D call TRBD2 (6 bases). Germline values: CDR1 MNHEY, CDR2 SVGEGT. The CDR3 covers 16 residues. V was shortened by 4 bases and J by 15 bases, with 28 bases between the two germline ends. In nucleotides, the CDR3 is TGTGCCAGCAGTTCTCCACCGACTAGTTGGCAAGAGACCCGGTACTTC. This sequence encodes CASSSPPTSWQETRYF.

The J gene is TRBJ1-4, the V gene TRBV12-3 or TRBV12-4, with D uncertain. The CDR3 sequence is 14 residues long. V lost 5 bases to trimming and J lost 3 bases, with 10 bases between them. The CDR3 reads CASSPGIPNEKLFF. The CDR3 bases are TGTGCCAGCAGTCCTGGGATACCTAATGAAAAACTGTTTTTT.

V usage is TRBV9 and J usage is TRBJ1-1; TRBD1 aligns across 7 bases. The CDR3 covers 12 residues. The V and J ends lost 0 bases and 11 bases, in that order; junction bases with no gene match: 4. Germline CDR1 is SGDLS and CDR2 is YYNGEE. The CDR3 loop is CASSVVEGAAFF. CDR3 sequence (DNA): TGTGCCAGCAGCGTAGTGGAGGGGGCCGCTTTCTTT.

In its sample, this clonotype was seen a few times. The rearrangement links TRBV2 to TRBJ1-2; D perhaps matches TRBD1 (5 bases). CDR1 SNHLY and CDR2 FYNNEI come from the germline V gene. This CDR3 has 13 amino acids. V was cut by 7 bases and J by 0 bases, with 9 bases left in between. CDR3 nucleotides: TGTGCCAGCAACCCGGACACTAACTATGGCTACACCTTC. Its translation is CASNPDTNYGYTF.

The V call is TRBV5-1, the J call TRBJ2-1, with TRBD1 matching over 7 bases. The ends lost 3 bases at V and 4 bases at J; junction bases unmatched: 16. The CDR3 is made up of 18 amino acids. CDR1 and CDR2 (germline): SGHRS, YFSETQ. CDR3 DNA: TGCGCCAGCAGCTCCAGCGCGACAGGGTTGGGGTCGTACAATGAGCAGTTCTTC. As protein: CASSSSATGLGSYNEQFF.

A word on this clonotype: The junction and the germline gene differ at one end; a read error may be behind it. J is TRBJ2-3 and V is TRBV5-6, with a tentative D call TRBD1 (6 bases). This CDR3 has 13 residues. Per germline, CDR1 SGHDT and CDR2 YYEEEE. The chain's CDR3 is CTSSFGQTDTQYF. Here the CDR3 DNA reads TGTACCAGCAGCTTTGGACAGACAGATACGCAGTATTTT.

This clonotype was observed at least ten times. The chain is built from TRBV5-1 and TRBJ2-7; 8 bases agree with TRBD1. V trimming: 4 bases; J trimming: 4 bases; junction bases outside the gene matches: 4. In germline, CDR1 is SGHRS, CDR2 YFSETQ. This CDR3 is built from 13 residues. This CDR3 is CASSTWTGYEQYF. CDR3 DNA sequence: TGCGCCAGCAGCACCTGGACAGGGTACGAGCAGTACTTC.

This chain joins TRBV5-1 and TRBJ2-1; 9 bases line up with TRBD2. This CDR3 is 14 amino acids long. The J segment lost 9 bases and the V segment lost 4 bases, leaving 8 bases of the junction unmatched. Germline V gene data show CDR1 as SGHRS and CDR2 as YFSETQ. The CDR3 nucleotides are TGCGCCAGCAGCACGCGGGGGGGCCAGAGTGAGCAGTTCTTC. Translated, it gives CASSTRGGQSEQFF.

This sequence joins TRBV4-1 and TRBJ1-5; TRBD1 might be the D (5 bases). CDR1 and CDR2 (germline): MGHRA, YSYEKL. The CDR3 is made up of 15 amino acids. Deletions cut 2 bases from V and 4 bases from J, with 12 bases between. CDR3 loop: CASSQFGGWNQPQHF. CDR3 coding DNA: TGCGCCAGCAGCCAATTCGGGGGTTGGAATCAGCCCCAGCATTTT.

In its sample, this clonotype was seen a few times. This sequence joins TRBV5-1 and TRBJ1-4; D uncertain. Germline-derived CDR1 and CDR2 are SGHRS and YFSETQ. This CDR3 has 14 amino acids. V dropped 4 bases and J dropped 6 bases, with 13 bases sitting between them. This chain's CDR3 is CASSDAAAHEKLFF. Written as DNA, the CDR3 is TGCGCCAGCAGCGACGCCGCGGCACATGAAAAACTGTTTTTT.

This sequence joins TRBV20-1 and TRBJ2-1; D could derive from TRBD1 or TRBD2 (5 bases each). V was clipped by 0 bases and J by 6 bases, with 9 bases between them. Germline-derived CDR1 and CDR2 are DFQATT and SNEGSKA (reference sequence). CDR3 length equals 13 residues. This chain's CDR3 is CSARDFGGNEQFF. In DNA, the CDR3 is TGCAGTGCTAGAGATTTTGGGGGCAATGAGCAGTTCTTC.

The rearrangement links TRBV12-3 or TRBV12-4 to TRBJ2-2, with D uncertain. The CDR3 has 15 residues. The V end was cut by 4 bases, the J end by 0 bases, with 9 bases between. The CDR3 spells CASSYGNSNTGELFF. In nucleotides, the CDR3 is TGTGCCAGCAGTTATGGGAATTCGAACACCGGGGAGCTGTTTTTT.

The J gene is TRBJ2-7, the V gene TRBV30; maybe TRBD2 (6 bases). The DNA end favors TRBJ2-4, so the J call may be wrong. The CDR3 is 12 residues long. Germline CDR1 is GTSNPN and CDR2 is SVGIG (reference sequence). CDR3 protein: CACNREQNIQYF. The CDR3 nucleotides read TGTGCCTGTAACCGGGAGCAAAACATTCAGTACTTC.

In its sample, this clonotype was seen a few times. The chain links TRBV12-3 or TRBV12-4 to TRBJ2-7, with 7 bases that match TRBD2. The CDR3 is 14 residues long. V lost 3 bases and J lost 2; bases outside the gene matches: 4. CDR3 bases: TGTGCCAGCAGTTTCGGAGGGACTACCTACGAGCAGTACTTC. This codes for CASSFGGTTYEQYF.

The chain is built from TRBV10-3 and TRBJ2-1; no definite D call. This CDR3 has 15 residues. Germline V CDR1 and CDR2: ENHRY, SYGVKD. Trimming pared 10 bases from V and 0 bases from J, leaving 16 bases between. This chain's CDR3 is CASGASDTSYNEQFF. For the CDR3, the DNA is TGTGCCAGCGGTGCATCGGATACCTCCTACAATGAGCAGTTCTTC.

This clonotype was found a few times. This chain's CDR3 is CASSLAINTEAFF. CDR3 coding DNA: TGTGCCAGCAGTTTAGCTATAAACACTGAAGCTTTCTTT. V usage is TRBV27 and J usage is TRBJ1-1; unclear D gene. Germline V gene lookup returns CDR1 MNHEY and CDR2 SMNVEV (reference sequence). V was cut by 2 bases and J by 2 bases, with 6 bases left in between. This CDR3 comprises 13 residues.

This chain connects TRBV15 to TRBJ2-7; a possible D gene is TRBD1 (5 bases). Germline assignment: CDR1 LNHNV and CDR2 YYDKDF (reference sequence). With 0 bases removed from V and 0 bases from J, the gap between germline ends came to 27 bases. This CDR3 has 21 residues. The CDR3 region is CATSRDSFAELGQGISYEQYF. As DNA, the CDR3 is TGTGCCACCAGCAGAGATTCCTTCGCGGAGCTGGGGCAGGGCATCTCCTACGAGCAGTACTTC.

This clonotype was counted only a few times. This chain joins TRBV20-1 and TRBJ2-7; D unclear. The germline V gene has CDR1 DFQATT and CDR2 SNEGSKA (reference sequence). The CDR3 is 11 amino acids. Trimming removed 5 bases at V and 4 bases at J, with 9 bases between. This CDR3 reads CSAEVLYEQYF. For the CDR3, the DNA is TGCAGTGCTGAGGTCCTGTACGAGCAGTACTTC.

This clonotype has a handful of counts. The V gene is TRBV7-8, the J gene TRBJ2-1, with D uncertain. The CDR3 is made up of 11 amino acids. The V and J ends lost 5 bases and 7 bases respectively, with 6 bases between them. CDR1 and CDR2 from the germline V gene are SGHVS and FQNEAQ. The CDR3, as DNA: TGTGCCAGCAGCGTACAAAATGAGCAGTTCTTC. Translated, it gives CASSVQNEQFF.

As to this clonotype: A much larger clone differs by one base, so this may be a read error. The genes are TRBV4-2 and TRBJ2-3; TRBD2 agrees at 7 bases. There are 14 residues in the CDR3. Germline V gene data show CDR1 as LGHNA and CDR2 as YNFKEQ. The chain's CDR3 is CASGHTSVGDTQYF. The CDR3 region has the DNA TGTGCCAGCGGCCACACTAGCGTAGGGGATACGCAGTATTTT.